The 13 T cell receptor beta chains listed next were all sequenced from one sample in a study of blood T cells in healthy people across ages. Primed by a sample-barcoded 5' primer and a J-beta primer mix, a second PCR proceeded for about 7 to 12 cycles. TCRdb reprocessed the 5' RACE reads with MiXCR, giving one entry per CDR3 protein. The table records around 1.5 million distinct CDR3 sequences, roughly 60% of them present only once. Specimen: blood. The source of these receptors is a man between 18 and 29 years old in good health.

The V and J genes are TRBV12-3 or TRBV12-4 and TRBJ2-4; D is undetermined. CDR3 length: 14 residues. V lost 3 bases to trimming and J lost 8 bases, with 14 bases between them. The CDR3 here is CASSFDQAKDIQYF. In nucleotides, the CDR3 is TGTGCCAGCAGTTTCGACCAAGCAAAGGACATTCAGTACTTC.

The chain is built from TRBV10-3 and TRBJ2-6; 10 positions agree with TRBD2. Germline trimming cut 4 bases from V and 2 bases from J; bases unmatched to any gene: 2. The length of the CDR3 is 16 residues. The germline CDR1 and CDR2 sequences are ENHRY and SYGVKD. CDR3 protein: CAISGTSGPGANVLTF. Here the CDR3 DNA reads TGTGCCATCAGTGGGACTAGCGGCCCTGGGGCCAACGTCCTGACTTTC.

CDR3 region: CAWSADRGDQPQHF. The CDR3 bases are TGTGCCTGGAGTGCGGACAGGGGTGATCAGCCCCAGCATTTT. The J gene is TRBJ1-5, the V gene TRBV30; TRBD1 aligns across 9 bases. With 1 base clipped from V and 5 bases from J, the junction kept 3 bases outside the gene matches. The CDR3 spans 14 residues. Germline V gene lookup returns CDR1 GTSNPN and CDR2 SVGIG (reference sequence).

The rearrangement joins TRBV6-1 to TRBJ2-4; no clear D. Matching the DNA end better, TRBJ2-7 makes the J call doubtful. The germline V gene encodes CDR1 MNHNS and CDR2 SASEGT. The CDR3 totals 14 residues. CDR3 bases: TGTGCCAGCAGTGTGAGTGTCTATTCCTACGAGCAGTACTTC. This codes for CASSVSVYSYEQYF.

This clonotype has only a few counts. CDR3 in DNA: TGTGCCAGCAGCGCCGACGGCGCGGGATATGGCTACACCTTC. Its translation: CASSADGAGYGYTF. This chain links TRBV21-1 with TRBJ1-2. TRBV21-1 is noted as a pseudogene. CDR3 length: 14 amino acids.

CDR3 DNA sequence: TGCGCCAGCAGCCCGGAGGGCCAACGAGGGAATGAGCAGTTCTTC. Its protein is CASSPEGQRGNEQFF. The V call is TRBV5-1, the J call TRBJ2-1; D possibly corresponds to TRBD2 (6 bases). The CDR3 length is 15 residues. Germline V lookup: CDR1 SGHRS, CDR2 YFSETQ. V was clipped by 4 bases and J by 7 bases, with 18 bases between them.

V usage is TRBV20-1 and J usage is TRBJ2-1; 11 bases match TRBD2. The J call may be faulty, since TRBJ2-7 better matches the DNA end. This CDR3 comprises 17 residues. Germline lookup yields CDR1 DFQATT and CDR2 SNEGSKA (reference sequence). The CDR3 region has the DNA TGCAGTGCTAGAGAGTTTAAGACTAGCGGGATCTACAATGAGCAGTACTTC. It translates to CSAREFKTSGIYNEQYF.

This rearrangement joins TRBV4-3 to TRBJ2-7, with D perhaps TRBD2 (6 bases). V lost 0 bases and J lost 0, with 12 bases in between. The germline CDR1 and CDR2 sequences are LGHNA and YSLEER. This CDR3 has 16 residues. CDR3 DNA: TGCGCCAGCAGCCAAGATTGGGGACTGCCCTCCTACGAGCAGTACTTC. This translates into CASSQDWGLPSYEQYF.

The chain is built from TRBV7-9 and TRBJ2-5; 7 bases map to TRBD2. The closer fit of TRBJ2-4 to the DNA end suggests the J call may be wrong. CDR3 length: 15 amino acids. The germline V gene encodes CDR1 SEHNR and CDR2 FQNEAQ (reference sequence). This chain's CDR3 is CASSLAGGRGDIQYF. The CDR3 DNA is TGTGCCAGCAGCTTAGCTGGCGGGAGAGGAGACATTCAGTACTTC.

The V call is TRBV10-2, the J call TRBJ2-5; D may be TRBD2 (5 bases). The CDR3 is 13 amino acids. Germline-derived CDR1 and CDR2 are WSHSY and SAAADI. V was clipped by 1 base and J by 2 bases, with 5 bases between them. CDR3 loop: CASSEWTQETQYF. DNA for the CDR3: TGCGCCAGCAGTGAGTGGACTCAAGAGACCCAGTACTTC.

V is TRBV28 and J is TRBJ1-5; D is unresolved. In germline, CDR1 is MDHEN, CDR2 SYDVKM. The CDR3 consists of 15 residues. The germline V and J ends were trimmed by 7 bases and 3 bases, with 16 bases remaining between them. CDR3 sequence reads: CASNPWADNNQPQHF. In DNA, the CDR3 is TGTGCCAGCAACCCCTGGGCAGATAACAATCAGCCCCAGCATTTT.

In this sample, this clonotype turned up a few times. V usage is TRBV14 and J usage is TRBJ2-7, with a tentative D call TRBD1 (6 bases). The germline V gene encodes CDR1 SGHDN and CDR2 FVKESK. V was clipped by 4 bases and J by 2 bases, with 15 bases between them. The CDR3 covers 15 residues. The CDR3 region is CASSRLDRIPYEQYF. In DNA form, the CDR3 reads TGTGCCAGCAGCCGACTCGACAGGATTCCCTACGAGCAGTACTTC.

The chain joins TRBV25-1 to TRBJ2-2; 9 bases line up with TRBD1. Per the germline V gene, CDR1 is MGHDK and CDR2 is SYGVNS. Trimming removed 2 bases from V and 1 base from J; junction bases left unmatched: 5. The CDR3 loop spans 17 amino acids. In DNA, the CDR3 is TGTGCCAGCAGTGAAGGCGGGGACAGGGAGAACACCGGGGAGCTGTTTTTT. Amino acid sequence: CASSEGGDRENTGELFF.